Detailed here is one T cell receptor (beta chain). The source of the sample is a study of response to subunit inactivated influenza vaccine. TCRdb called the RT-PCR reads again in MiXCR, with one record for every CDR3 protein. The repertoire has around 200,000 distinct CDR3 sequences, about 9.3% of them found once; the top ten carry roughly a tenth. The specimen was non-naive T cells sorted from PBMCs, collected on the day of vaccination. The sequence derives from a man in his fifties who received an inactivated influenza vaccine.

CDR3 residues: CASSSRGLNGYTF. The CDR3 DNA sequence: TGTGCCAGCAGCTCACGAGGGTTGAATGGCTACACCTTC. V gene TRBV7-2 combines with J gene TRBJ1-2; D gene uncertain. The germline V gene encodes CDR1 SGHTA and CDR2 FQGNSA. Trimming shortened V by 4 bases and J by 6 bases, and 12 bases separated the two germline ends. This CDR3 comprises 13 residues.